This T cell receptor beta chain was recovered during a study of CD8+ T cells in alopecia areata. Study background: Treatment ran 6 to 18 months, with 6 months of follow-up afterward.

The sample holds one count of this clone. Its antigen is unknown. Sample treatment: oral pan-JAK inhibitor, 5-10 mg twice daily. cDNA prepared by RNA extraction and subsequent reverse transcription served as the template for sequencing. TCRdb's copy holds only in-frame clones and misses some; the assay was immunoSEQ multiplex PCR. The sample has some 190,000 clones, 45% to 75% seen once; the top ten hold around 0.7%. Germline assignment: CDR1 SGHDT and CDR2 YYEEEE. J gave up 7 bases and V 0 bases, and 17 bases lay outside the gene matches. The CDR3 runs 19 residues. Study-wide results and limits: While tofacitinib was given, many expanded lesional clones persisted in scalp and blood. Sharing of TCRs across patients appeared less clear than in mice, possibly for HLA-related reasons.

This sequence was found in a human donor with alopecia areata. The chain recombines TRBV5-6 with TRBJ2-1; 9 bases map to TRBD1. The sample was CD4+ T cells sorted from blood, taken at week 4, from a patient treated with tofacitinib. CDR3 region: CASSLGSPSRDRERNEQFF. The CDR3 DNA sequence: TGTGCCAGCAGCTTGGGAAGCCCATCCCGGGACAGGGAACGAAATGAGCAGTTCTTC.